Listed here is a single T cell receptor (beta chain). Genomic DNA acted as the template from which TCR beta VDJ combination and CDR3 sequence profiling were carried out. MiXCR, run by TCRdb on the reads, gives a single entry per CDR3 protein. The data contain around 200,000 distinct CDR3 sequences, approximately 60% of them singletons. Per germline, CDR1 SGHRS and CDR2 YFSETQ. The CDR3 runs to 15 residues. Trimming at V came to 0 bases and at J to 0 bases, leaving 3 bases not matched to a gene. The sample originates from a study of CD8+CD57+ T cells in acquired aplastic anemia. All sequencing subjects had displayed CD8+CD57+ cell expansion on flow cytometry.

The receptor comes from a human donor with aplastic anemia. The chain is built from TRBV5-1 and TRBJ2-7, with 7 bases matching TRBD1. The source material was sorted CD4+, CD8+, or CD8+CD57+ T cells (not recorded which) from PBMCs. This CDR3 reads CASSLGQGYSYEQYF. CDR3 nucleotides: TGCGCCAGCAGCTTGGGACAGGGTTACTCCTACGAGCAGTACTTC.